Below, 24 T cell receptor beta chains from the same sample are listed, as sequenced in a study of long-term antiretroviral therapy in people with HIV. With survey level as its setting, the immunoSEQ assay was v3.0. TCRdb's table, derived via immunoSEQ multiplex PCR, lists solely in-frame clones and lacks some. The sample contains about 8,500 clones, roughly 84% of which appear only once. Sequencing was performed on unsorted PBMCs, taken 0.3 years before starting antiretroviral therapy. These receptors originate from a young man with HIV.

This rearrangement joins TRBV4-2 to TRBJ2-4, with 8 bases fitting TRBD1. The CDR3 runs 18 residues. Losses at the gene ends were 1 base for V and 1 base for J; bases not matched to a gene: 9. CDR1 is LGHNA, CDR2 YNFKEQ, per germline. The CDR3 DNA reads TGTGCCAGCAGCCAAGTGGCAGGGGGCGGAGGGGCCAAAAACATTCAGTACTTC. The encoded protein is CASSQVAGGGGAKNIQYF.

The CDR3 sequence is CASSLSSVKDTQYF. DNA of the CDR3: TGTGCCAGCAGCTTATCCAGCGTGAAAGATACGCAGTATTTT. This chain connects TRBV7-2 to TRBJ2-3; D is unclear. With 2 bases removed from V and 5 bases from J, the gap between germline ends came to 11 bases. The CDR3 loop spans 14 amino acids. The germline CDR1 and CDR2 sequences are SGHTA and FQGNSA.

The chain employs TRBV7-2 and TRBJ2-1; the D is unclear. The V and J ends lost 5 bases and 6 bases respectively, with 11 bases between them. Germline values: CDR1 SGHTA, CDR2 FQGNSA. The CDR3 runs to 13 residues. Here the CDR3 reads CASSPLGSNEQFF. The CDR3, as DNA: TGTGCCAGCAGCCCGCTGGGGTCCAATGAGCAGTTCTTC.

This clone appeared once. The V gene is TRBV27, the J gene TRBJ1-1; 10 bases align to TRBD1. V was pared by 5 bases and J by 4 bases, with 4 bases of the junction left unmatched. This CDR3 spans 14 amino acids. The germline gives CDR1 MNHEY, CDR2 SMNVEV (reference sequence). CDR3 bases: TGTGCCAGCAGTCCGACAGGGGGCGGCACTGAAGCTTTCTTT. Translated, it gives CASSPTGGGTEAFF.

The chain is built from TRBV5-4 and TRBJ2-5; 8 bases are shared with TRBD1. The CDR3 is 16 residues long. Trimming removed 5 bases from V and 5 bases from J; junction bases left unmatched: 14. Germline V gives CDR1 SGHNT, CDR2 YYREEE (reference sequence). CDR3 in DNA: TGTGCCAGCAGAAGGGGGAGACAGGGGCCCGTGGAGACCCAGTACTTC. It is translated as CASRRGRQGPVETQYF.

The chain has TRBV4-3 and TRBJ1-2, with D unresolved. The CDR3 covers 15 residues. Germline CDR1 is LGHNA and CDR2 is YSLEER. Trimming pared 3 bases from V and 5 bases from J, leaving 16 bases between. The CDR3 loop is CASSQFFEGTYGYTF. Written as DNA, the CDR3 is TGCGCCAGCAGCCAGTTCTTTGAGGGAACTTATGGCTACACCTTC.

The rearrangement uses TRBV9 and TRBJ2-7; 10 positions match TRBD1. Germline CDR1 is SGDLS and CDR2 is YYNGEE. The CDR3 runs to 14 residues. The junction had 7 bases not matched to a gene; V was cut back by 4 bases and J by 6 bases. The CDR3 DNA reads TGTGCCAGCAGCCCCCGACAGGGGGCGGGCGAGCAGTACTTC. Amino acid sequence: CASSPRQGAGEQYF.

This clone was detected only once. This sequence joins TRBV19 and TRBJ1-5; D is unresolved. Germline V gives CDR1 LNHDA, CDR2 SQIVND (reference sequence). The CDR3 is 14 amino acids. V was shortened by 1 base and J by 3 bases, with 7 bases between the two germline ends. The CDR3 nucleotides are TGTGCCAGTAGTATAGTCCAAAACAATCAGCCCCAGCATTTT. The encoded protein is CASSIVQNNQPQHF.

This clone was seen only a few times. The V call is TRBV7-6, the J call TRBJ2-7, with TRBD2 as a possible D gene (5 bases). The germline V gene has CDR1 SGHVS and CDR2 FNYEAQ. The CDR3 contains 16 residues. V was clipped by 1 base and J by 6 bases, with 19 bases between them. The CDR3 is CASSLDRGGGISEQYF. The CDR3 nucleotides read TGTGCCAGCAGCTTAGATCGAGGAGGAGGCATATCCGAGCAGTACTTC.

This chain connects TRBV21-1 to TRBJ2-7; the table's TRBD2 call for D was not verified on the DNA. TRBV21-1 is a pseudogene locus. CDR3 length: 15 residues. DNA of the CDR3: TGTGCCAGCAGCAATCCGCGGGAGGGCCCCTACGAGCAGTACTTC. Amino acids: CASSNPREGPYEQYF.

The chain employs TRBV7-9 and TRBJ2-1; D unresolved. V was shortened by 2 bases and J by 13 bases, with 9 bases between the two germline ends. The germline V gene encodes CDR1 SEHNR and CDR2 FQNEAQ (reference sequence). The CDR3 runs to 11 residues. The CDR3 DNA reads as TGTGCCAGCAGCTTAAGCCTCCTTCAGTTCTTC. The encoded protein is CASSLSLLQFF.

The CDR3 nucleotides are TGTGCCAGCAGCAAAGAACATGGGGCGAGAAACACTGAAGCTTTCTTT. Its translation: CASSKEHGARNTEAFF. This chain joins TRBV9 and TRBJ1-1; D is perhaps TRBD1 (5 bases). This CDR3 has 16 amino acids. The germline V gene encodes CDR1 SGDLS and CDR2 YYNGEE. V was pared by 4 bases and J by 2 bases, with 18 bases between.

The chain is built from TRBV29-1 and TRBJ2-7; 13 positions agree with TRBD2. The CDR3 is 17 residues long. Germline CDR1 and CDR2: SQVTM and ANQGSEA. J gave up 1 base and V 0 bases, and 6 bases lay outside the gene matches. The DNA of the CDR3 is TGCAGCGTTGAAGATTGGGCGACTAGCGGGAGGTCCTACGAGCAGTACTTC. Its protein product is CSVEDWATSGRSYEQYF.

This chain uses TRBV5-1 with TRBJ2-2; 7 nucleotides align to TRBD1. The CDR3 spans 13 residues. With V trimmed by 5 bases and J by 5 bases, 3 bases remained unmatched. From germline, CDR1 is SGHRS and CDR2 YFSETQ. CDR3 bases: TGCGCCAGCAGACAGGGGCAAACCGGGGAGCTGTTTTTT. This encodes CASRQGQTGELFF.

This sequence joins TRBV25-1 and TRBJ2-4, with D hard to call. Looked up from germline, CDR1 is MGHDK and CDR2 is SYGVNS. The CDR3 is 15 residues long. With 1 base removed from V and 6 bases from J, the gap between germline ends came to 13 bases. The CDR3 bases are TGTGCCAGCAGTGAATTGAAGGGCCCGGGAAACATTCAGTACTTC. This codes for CASSELKGPGNIQYF.

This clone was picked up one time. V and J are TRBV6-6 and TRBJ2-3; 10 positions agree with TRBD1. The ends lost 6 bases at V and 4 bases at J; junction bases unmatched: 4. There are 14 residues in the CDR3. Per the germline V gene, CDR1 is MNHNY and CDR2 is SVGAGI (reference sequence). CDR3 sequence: CASRGTGDADTQYF. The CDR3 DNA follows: TGTGCCAGCAGGGGGACAGGGGACGCAGATACGCAGTATTTT.

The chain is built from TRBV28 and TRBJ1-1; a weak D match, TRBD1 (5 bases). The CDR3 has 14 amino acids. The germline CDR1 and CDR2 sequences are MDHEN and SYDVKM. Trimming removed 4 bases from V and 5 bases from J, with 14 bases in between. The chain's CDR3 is CASSSQGAGTEAFF. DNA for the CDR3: TGTGCCAGCAGTTCCCAGGGTGCGGGGACTGAAGCTTTCTTT.

This CDR3 reads CASSRQGWNEKLFF. The CDR3 coding sequence is TGTGCCAGCAGTAGACAGGGGTGGAATGAAAAACTGTTTTTT. This rearrangement joins TRBV6-5 to TRBJ1-4; 8 bases are a match to TRBD1. Unmatched junction bases numbered 4, after V lost 5 bases and J lost 5 bases. Germline V lookup: CDR1 MNHEY, CDR2 SVGAGI. The CDR3 extends over 14 amino acids.

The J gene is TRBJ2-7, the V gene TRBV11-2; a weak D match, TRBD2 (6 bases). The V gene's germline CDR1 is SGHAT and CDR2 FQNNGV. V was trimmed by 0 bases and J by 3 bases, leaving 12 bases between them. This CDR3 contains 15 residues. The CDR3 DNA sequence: TGTGCCAGCAGCTTAGATCGATTTAGCGGCTACGAGCAGTACTTC. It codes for CASSLDRFSGYEQYF.

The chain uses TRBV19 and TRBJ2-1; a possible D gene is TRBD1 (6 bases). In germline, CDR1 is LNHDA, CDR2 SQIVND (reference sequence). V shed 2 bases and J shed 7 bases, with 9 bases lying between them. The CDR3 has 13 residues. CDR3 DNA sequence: TGTGCCAGTAGTATATTGACAGGTAATGAGCAGTTCTTC. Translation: CASSILTGNEQFF.

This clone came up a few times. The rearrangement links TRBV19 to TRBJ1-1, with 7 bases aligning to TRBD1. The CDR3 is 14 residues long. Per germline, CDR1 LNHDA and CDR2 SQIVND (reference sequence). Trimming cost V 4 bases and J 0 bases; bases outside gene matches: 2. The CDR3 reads CASSRTGLNTEAFF. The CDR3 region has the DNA TGTGCCAGTAGTAGGACAGGCTTGAACACTGAAGCTTTCTTT.

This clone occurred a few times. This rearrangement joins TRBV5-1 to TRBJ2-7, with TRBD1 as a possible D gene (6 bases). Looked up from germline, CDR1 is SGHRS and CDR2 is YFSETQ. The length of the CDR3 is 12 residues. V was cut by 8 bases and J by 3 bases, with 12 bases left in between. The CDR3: CASPRDNYEQYF. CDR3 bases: TGCGCCAGTCCCCGGGACAACTACGAGCAGTACTTC.

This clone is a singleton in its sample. CDR3 amino acids: CASSEALGSGNTIYF. CDR3 DNA sequence: TGTGCCAGCAGTGAAGCGCTGGGTTCTGGAAACACCATATATTTT. This chain links TRBV6-1 with TRBJ1-3; D is unresolved. V lost 0 bases and J 1 base, leaving 7 bases between the germline ends. The CDR3 has 15 amino acids. Per the germline V gene, CDR1 is MNHNS and CDR2 is SASEGT.

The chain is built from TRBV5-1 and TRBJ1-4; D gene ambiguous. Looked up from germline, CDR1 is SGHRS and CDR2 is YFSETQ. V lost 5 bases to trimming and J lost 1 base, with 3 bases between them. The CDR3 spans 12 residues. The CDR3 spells CASRETNEKLFF. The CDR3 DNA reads TGCGCCAGCAGGGAAACTAATGAAAAACTGTTTTTT.